This T cell receptor beta chain was found in a study of identifying expanded T cells in peripheral blood. Study results and limitations: About 1.2 clones differed between technical replicates, versus around 15 and 19 over time. Clone count variance between approximately two-week samples rose with total template count.

During the collection period, no donor immune events like infections were recorded. The germline CDR1 and CDR2 sequences are SGHTA and FQGNSA. The CDR3 loop spans 15 amino acids. Trimming took off 5 bases at V and 8 bases at J, with 19 bases between the two ends. Measured with immunoSEQ multiplex PCR; TCRdb has only the in-frame clones, and not every one. The sample shows 90,000 to 100,000 clones, 88% of them seen only once. Regarding this clone: Its cognate antigen is unknown.

The sample taken for sequencing was blood. V is TRBV7-2 and J is TRBJ2-1; D is uncertain. The TCR was taken from a person aged 18 to 75 in good health. The CDR3 DNA sequence: TGTGCCAGCAGCCCCGGACGGCCAGGACGGGATGAGCAGTTCTTC. The encoded protein is CASSPGRPGRDEQFF.